These 7 T cell receptor beta chains were sequenced from one sample in a study of post-analysis software for immune sequencing data. Sequencing libraries made from TCR beta cDNA carried unique molecular identifiers. TCRdb re-derived calls from the PCR reads in MiXCR, one entry per CDR3 protein. This sample carries 750,000 to 950,000 distinct CDR3 sequences, about 53% of them seen once, and the ten largest clones take around 4.5%. Study-wide points: Compared with controls, patients had more of five TRBV segments, including TRBV5-6, TRBV5-1 and TRBV20-1.

No antigen has been assigned to these receptors. The sequencing sample was made of blood. All receptors derive from a girl under 18 with multiple sclerosis.

This clonotype is a singleton in its sample. The CDR3 nucleotides read TGTGCCAGCAGTTGGGGGGGCGCGGTCAATGAGCAGTTCTTC. Residues: CASSWGGAVNEQFF. J is TRBJ2-1 and V is TRBV28, with a tentative D call TRBD2 (7 bases). Germline V gene data show CDR1 as MDHEN and CDR2 as SYDVKM. Trimming took off 4 bases at V and 6 bases at J, with 13 bases between the two ends. The CDR3 has 14 amino acids.

The rearrangement links TRBV5-1 to TRBJ1-1; D not certain. The CDR3 has 13 residues. CDR1 is SGHRS and CDR2 is YFSETQ in the germline V gene. Deletions cut 4 bases from V and 5 bases from J, with 12 bases between. This CDR3 reads CASSQFTETEAFF. The CDR3 region has the DNA TGCGCCAGCAGCCAATTTACTGAGACTGAAGCTTTCTTT.

The rearrangement joins TRBV15 to TRBJ2-3; D unresolved. CDR3 length: 15 residues. Trimming took off 5 bases at V and 3 bases at J, with 15 bases between the two ends. Germline V lookup: CDR1 LNHNV, CDR2 YYDKDF (reference sequence). DNA of the CDR3: TGTGCCACCAGCGAAAGGGTCCCAGCGACAGATACGCAGTATTTT. It yields the protein CATSERVPATDTQYF.

CDR3 loop: CASSLAPGSGIEQFF. The CDR3 DNA reads TGCGCCAGCAGCTTGGCGCCGGGATCAGGGATTGAGCAGTTCTTC. This rearrangement joins TRBV5-1 to TRBJ2-1; TRBD1 or TRBD2 may be the D gene (5 bases each). The germline V gene has CDR1 SGHRS and CDR2 YFSETQ. The CDR3 is 15 amino acids. Trimming removed 0 bases from V and 9 bases from J, with 16 bases in between.

The table lists this clonotype with a few counts. The J gene is TRBJ2-1, the V gene TRBV11-3, with TRBD2 matching over 9 bases. The CDR3 has 16 amino acids. Germline CDR1 is SGHNT and CDR2 is YENEEA. The V segment lost 0 bases and the J segment 10 bases; nucleotides outside the gene matches: 10. CDR3 nucleotide sequence: TGTGCCAGCAGCTTAGAGACTAGCGGACGTCTGGGGGAGCAGTTCTTC. This codes for CASSLETSGRLGEQFF.

This chain connects TRBV10-3 to TRBJ1-2; TRBD1 is a possible D gene (6 bases). The CDR3 has 17 residues. Between the trimmed V and J ends, which lost 6 bases and 3 bases, there was a span of 23 bases. Germline V gives CDR1 ENHRY, CDR2 SYGVKD. This CDR3 is CAIRKTETGIRDYGYTF. CDR3 sequence (DNA): TGTGCCATCAGGAAGACCGAAACAGGGATAAGGGACTATGGCTACACCTTC.

V and J are TRBV5-1 and TRBJ2-3; TRBD1 matches 9 bases. Unmatched junction bases numbered 7, after V lost 4 bases and J lost 4 bases. Germline-derived CDR1 and CDR2 are SGHRS and YFSETQ. The CDR3 sequence is 15 residues long. The CDR3 sequence is CASSPSGQGADTQYF. CDR3 DNA sequence: TGCGCCAGCAGCCCTTCGGGACAGGGAGCAGATACGCAGTATTTT.